Listed here are 23 T cell receptor beta chains from one sample, sequenced in a study of blood T cell repertoires in COVID-19 (dated by TCRdb to the early 2020s). The library was obtained by the immunoSEQ multiplex PCR assay. TCRdb re-hosts the immuneACCESS table, in-frame sequences only. Its copies lack some clones; in the studies checked, an unresolved V gene accounts for under half of them, and the cause for the rest is not known. Here the sample has approximately 140,000 clones; approximately 89% occur a single time. The top ten hold roughly 28% of the sample. The specimen sequenced was peripheral blood. The origin of the receptors is a human donor in a cohort sampled during active COVID-19.

The chain couples TRBV29-1 to TRBJ2-5; 9 positions agree with TRBD2. CDR1 and CDR2 from the germline V gene are SQVTM and ANQGSEA. The CDR3 spans 15 residues. V was pared by 4 bases and J by 2 bases, with 8 bases of the junction left unmatched. CDR3 protein: CSVGPSGVGQETQYF. CDR3 DNA: TGCAGCGTTGGGCCTAGCGGGGTTGGGCAAGAGACCCAGTACTTC. Full variable domain (remainder filled in from reference TRBV29-1 and TRBJ2-5): SAVISQKPSRDICQRGTSLTIQCQVDSQVTMMFWYRQQPGQSLTLIATANQGSEATYESGFVIDKFPISRPNLTFSTLTVSNMSPEDSSIYLCSVGPSGVGQETQYFGPGTRLLVL.

This clone was seen a handful of times. The gene calls are TRBV7-6 and TRBJ1-1; tentatively, D is TRBD1 (5 bases). There are 15 residues in the CDR3. Trimming stripped 4 bases from V and 0 bases from J, with 12 bases between. Germline CDR1 SGHVS, CDR2 FNYEAQ. CDR3 loop: CASSSQTALNTEAFF. CDR3 bases: TGTGCCAGCAGCTCTCAGACAGCACTGAACACTGAAGCTTTCTTT. The full variable domain, in which reference TRBV7-6 and TRBJ1-1 provide the parts outside the CDR3, is GAGVSQSPRYKVTKRGQDVALRCDPISGHVSLYWYRQALGQGPEFLTYFNYEAQQDKSGLPNDRFSAERPEGSISTLTIQRTEQRDSAMYRCASSSQTALNTEAFFGQGTRLTVV.

V and J are TRBV13 and TRBJ1-1, with D hard to call. V dropped 1 base and J dropped 1 base, with 7 bases sitting between them. This CDR3 spans 14 amino acids. The germline V gene encodes CDR1 PRHDT and CDR2 FYEKMQ (reference sequence). The CDR3 loop reads CASSLDLGNTEAFF. CDR3 nucleotides: TGTGCCAGCAGCTTAGATCTAGGGAACACTGAAGCTTTCTTT.

The V call is TRBV12-3 or TRBV12-4, the J call TRBJ2-1, with no clear D. Trimming took off 4 bases at V and 7 bases at J, with 5 bases between the two ends. CDR3 size: 11 residues. The CDR3 bases are TGTGCCAGCAGTTCAGAAAATGAGCAGTTCTTC. Translating gives CASSSENEQFF.

The gene calls are TRBV4-3 and TRBJ1-6, with 8 bases aligning to TRBD1. The V segment lost 0 bases and the J segment 11 bases; nucleotides outside the gene matches: 6. Germline V gene sequence: CDR1 LGHNA, CDR2 YSLEER. The CDR3 loop spans 15 amino acids. The CDR3 nucleotides read TGCGCCAGCAGCCAAGATAGGACAGGGCGGACACCCCTCCACTTT. This sequence encodes CASSQDRTGRTPLHF.

This clone has a handful of counts. The gene calls are TRBV12-3 or TRBV12-4 and TRBJ1-1; the D is unclear. CDR3 length: 13 residues. Trimming removed 4 bases from V and 0 bases from J, with 6 bases in between. CDR3 in amino acids: CASSYGLNTEAFF. Here the CDR3 DNA reads TGTGCCAGCAGTTATGGCTTGAACACTGAAGCTTTCTTT.

The chain combines TRBV3-1 (or the pseudogene TRBV3-2) with TRBJ1-3; D may be TRBD1 (6 bases). Per the germline V gene, CDR1 is LGHDT and CDR2 is YNNKEL (reference sequence). The CDR3 has 18 amino acids. Trimming left V 4 bases short and J 0 bases short, with 19 bases between. The DNA for the CDR3 is TGTGCCAGCAGCCTTGGACAGCCCGACGCTTTCTCTGGAAACACCATATATTTT. Its translation is CASSLGQPDAFSGNTIYF.

The chain links TRBV7-3 to TRBJ2-3; 10 positions agree with TRBD2. CDR1 and CDR2 (germline): SGHTA, FQGTGA. Trimming removed 2 bases from V and 3 bases from J; junction bases left unmatched: 5. CDR3 length equals 16 residues. The CDR3 region is CASSLVAGGSTDTQYF. The CDR3 DNA is TGTGCCAGCAGCTTAGTAGCGGGGGGTTCGACAGATACGCAGTATTTT.

The chain couples TRBV7-9 to TRBJ2-1, with 8 bases matching TRBD2. The CDR3 is 14 residues long. From germline, CDR1 is SEHNR and CDR2 FQNEAQ (reference sequence). The V segment lost 3 bases and the J segment 4 bases; nucleotides outside the gene matches: 2. DNA for the CDR3: TGTGCCAGCAGCTTTAGCGGGGAGTACAATGAGCAGTTCTTC. Translation: CASSFSGEYNEQFF.

The J gene is TRBJ2-5, the V gene TRBV5-4; 8 bases match TRBD2. The CDR3 loop spans 15 amino acids. The V gene end was trimmed by 5 bases and the J gene end by 5 bases; junction bases not matched to a gene: 11. Germline CDR1 reads SGHNT; CDR2 reads YYREEE (reference sequence). The CDR3 region is CASSQPRGGPETQYF. The CDR3 DNA is TGTGCCAGCAGTCAACCTCGGGGGGGCCCCGAGACCCAGTACTTC.

The rearrangement uses TRBV19 and TRBJ2-3, with 7 positions matching TRBD2. Germline V gene lookup returns CDR1 LNHDA and CDR2 SQIVND (reference sequence). Trimming at V came to 5 bases and at J to 6 bases, leaving 8 bases not matched to a gene. The CDR3 length is 14 residues. CDR3 sequence (DNA): TGTGCCAGTAGTCCCTGGACTAGTGGGGATACGCAGTATTTT. Its translation: CASSPWTSGDTQYF.

This clone was seen a few times. V usage is TRBV27 and J usage is TRBJ2-5, with 12 positions matching TRBD2. The CDR3 sequence is 18 residues long. V was pared by 3 bases and J by 5 bases, with 13 bases of the junction left unmatched. Germline assignment: CDR1 MNHEY and CDR2 SMNVEV (reference sequence). The CDR3 sequence is CASSLLASGGGTWETQYF. CDR3 bases: TGTGCCAGCAGTTTGCTGGCTAGCGGGGGGGGAACCTGGGAGACCCAGTACTTC.

The rearrangement joins TRBV11-2 to TRBJ2-1, with a possible D match to TRBD1 (5 bases). The length of the CDR3 is 16 residues. The germline V and J ends were trimmed by 1 base and 2 bases, with 12 bases remaining between them. Germline-derived CDR1 and CDR2 are SGHAT and FQNNGV. CDR3 sequence (DNA): TGTGCCAGCAGCTTAGTTTTTGACAGCCCCTACAATGAGCAGTTCTTC. Protein product: CASSLVFDSPYNEQFF.

CDR3 nucleotide sequence: TGTGCCAGCAGCGGCCCCACTCAGGGAGAAAAACTGTTTTTT. Its translation: CASSGPTQGEKLFF. The chain links TRBV7-6 to TRBJ1-4; tentative D call: TRBD1 (5 bases). The V and J ends lost 5 bases and 8 bases respectively, with 15 bases between them. This CDR3 contains 14 residues. Germline CDR1 is SGHVS and CDR2 is FNYEAQ.

The chain recombines TRBV2 with TRBJ2-7; D gene ambiguous. V lost 5 bases and J 2 bases, leaving 10 bases between the germline ends. From germline, CDR1 is SNHLY and CDR2 FYNNEI. This CDR3 spans 13 amino acids. The CDR3, as DNA: TGTGCCAGCAGTCCCCGCGTCCCCTACGAGCAGTACTTC. This translates into CASSPRVPYEQYF.

This rearrangement joins TRBV12-5 to TRBJ2-1; D perhaps matches TRBD1 (5 bases). The V and J ends lost 0 bases and 7 bases respectively, with 13 bases between them. The CDR3 consists of 15 residues. CDR1 LGHNT and CDR2 FRNRAP come from the germline V gene. CDR3 amino acids: CASGLVRRGRNEQFF. CDR3 coding DNA: TGTGCTAGTGGTTTGGTACGAAGGGGTAGGAATGAGCAGTTCTTC.

Remarks on this clone: The same CDR3 also results from other DNA sequences found in this sample. The chain is built from TRBV9 and TRBJ2-5, with 10 bases identical to TRBD2. CDR1 is SGDLS and CDR2 is YYNGEE in the germline V gene. Losses at the gene ends were 0 bases for V and 3 bases for J; bases not matched to a gene: 2. The CDR3 is 15 residues long. The CDR3 DNA reads as TGTGCCAGCAGCGTAGCTAGCGGGGGCGAAGAGACCCAGTACTTC. Residues: CASSVASGGEETQYF.

This sequence joins TRBV5-1 and TRBJ2-5; TRBD1 might be the D (6 bases). The CDR3 runs to 14 residues. Germline CDR1 reads SGHRS; CDR2 reads YFSETQ. Deletions cut 3 bases from V and 5 bases from J, with 14 bases between. This CDR3 reads CASSSTGNGETQYF. The DNA of the CDR3 is TGCGCCAGCAGCTCAACAGGGAACGGGGAGACCCAGTACTTC.

V usage is TRBV13 and J usage is TRBJ1-3; 10 bases match TRBD1. Germline assignment: CDR1 PRHDT and CDR2 FYEKMQ (reference sequence). Losses at the gene ends were 5 bases for V and 2 bases for J; bases not matched to a gene: 6. This CDR3 comprises 16 residues. The CDR3: CASSPRGQGAGNTIYF. CDR3 nucleotide sequence: TGTGCCAGCAGCCCACGCGGACAGGGGGCTGGAAACACCATATATTTT.

This clone was counted between two and nine times. The J gene is TRBJ2-3, the V gene TRBV2; D is possibly TRBD1 (6 bases). The CDR3 contains 15 residues. Germline CDR1 SNHLY, CDR2 FYNNEI. Trimming removed 2 bases at V and 3 bases at J, with 12 bases between. This CDR3 is CASSEQGSKTDTQYF. CDR3 coding DNA: TGTGCCAGCAGTGAACAGGGGTCGAAGACAGATACGCAGTATTTT.

The J gene is TRBJ2-1, the V gene TRBV29-1; TRBD1 aligns across 8 bases. The junction had 6 bases not matched to a gene; V was cut back by 8 bases and J by 3 bases. Germline CDR1 and CDR2: SQVTM and ANQGSEA. CDR3 length: 13 amino acids. CDR3 sequence reads: CSSRTGGYNEQFF. CDR3 nucleotides: TGCAGCAGCCGTACAGGGGGCTACAATGAGCAGTTCTTC.

The J gene is TRBJ2-3, the V gene TRBV2, with 13 bases identical to TRBD2. CDR1 and CDR2 (germline): SNHLY, FYNNEI. After removal of 8 bases from V and 2 bases from J, the junction contained 25 bases not matched to a gene. The CDR3 sequence is 22 residues long. The CDR3 DNA reads as TGTGCCAGCCCCACGGGGGGACCGGGACTAGCGGGGCCCCAGGAATACACAGATACGCAGTATTTT. Translating gives CASPTGGPGLAGPQEYTDTQYF. Together with reference TRBV2 and TRBJ2-3, the CDR3 gives the full variable domain: EPEVTQTPSHQVTQMGQEVILRCVPISNHLYFYWYRQILGQKVEFLVSFYNNEISEKSEIFDDQFSVERPDGSNFTLKIRSTKLEDSAMYFCASPTGGPGLAGPQEYTDTQYFGPGTRLTVL.

This clone was found once. The chain carries TRBV30 and TRBJ2-7, with 7 bases aligning to TRBD1. CDR1 GTSNPN and CDR2 SVGIG come from the germline V gene (reference sequence). With 2 bases clipped from V and 0 bases from J, the junction kept 10 bases outside the gene matches. The CDR3 contains 16 residues. The CDR3, as DNA: TGTGCCTGGAGTTCCTACAGGGGCCACAGCTCCTACGAGCAGTACTTC. Encoded protein: CAWSSYRGHSSYEQYF.